This TCR beta chain came from a study of blood T cell repertoires in COVID-19. In the original workflow: Quantification of nucleated cells was approximated via reference gene primer amplification. The protocol was immunoSEQ multiplex PCR, while the TCRdb copy is restricted to in-frame clones and leaves out a portion. V and J calls and clone size are copied from that table; D and trimming were computed from the DNA. This sample has roughly 150,000 clones, with approximately 80% found just once. Germline V gene data show CDR1 as LNHDA and CDR2 as SQIVND (reference sequence). Trimming stripped 3 bases from V and 3 bases from J, with 12 bases between. The length of the CDR3 is 14 residues.

The TCR comes from a woman aged 80 or over with acute or convalescent COVID-19. V and J are TRBV19 and TRBJ2-7; TRBD2 might be the D (5 bases). Sequences were obtained from peripheral blood. The DNA for the CDR3 is TGTGCCAGTAGTATTAGTGGCGGACTCTACGAGCAGTACTTC. Protein sequence: CASSISGGLYEQYF.